Following are 24 T cell receptor beta chains from one sample sequenced in a study of cytomegalovirus exposure and HLA in healthy donors. The PCR contained 60 Vbeta and 13 Jbeta primers. TCRdb's table, derived via immunoSEQ multiplex PCR, lists solely in-frame clones and lacks some. The table has 40,000 or so clones, approximately 80% seen once; the top ten hold roughly 1.4%. Sequenced input: PBMCs. These receptor sequences come from a man aged 30 to 39 in good health and CMV-seronegative.

The chain recombines TRBV10-2 with TRBJ1-5; 9 bases are a match to TRBD1. The J segment lost 1 base and the V segment lost 7 bases, leaving 5 bases of the junction unmatched. The CDR3 length is 15 residues. The V gene's germline CDR1 is WSHSY and CDR2 SAAADI. The CDR3, as DNA: TGCGCCAGCACGGGACAGGGTGTCAGCAATCAGCCCCAGCATTTT. It yields the protein CASTGQGVSNQPQHF.

The chain links TRBV9 to TRBJ2-7; the match to TRBD2 covers 8 bases. Germline V CDR1 and CDR2: SGDLS, YYNGEE. With 0 bases clipped from V and 0 bases from J, the junction kept 5 bases outside the gene matches. CDR3 length: 16 amino acids. The DNA for the CDR3 is TGTGCCAGCAGCGTAGGTCTCGGGAGGGTCTCCTACGAGCAGTACTTC. Translating it yields CASSVGLGRVSYEQYF.

This clone was seen once. V gene TRBV4-2 combines with J gene TRBJ2-1; 10 bases align to TRBD2. The CDR3 extends over 16 amino acids. The trim removed 0 bases at V and 3 bases at J, leaving 2 bases unmatched. CDR1 LGHNA and CDR2 YNFKEQ come from the germline V gene. CDR3 nucleotides: TGTGCCAGCAGCCAAGATCTAGCGGGAGACTACAATGAGCAGTTCTTC. Its protein product is CASSQDLAGDYNEQFF.

The genes are TRBV9 and TRBJ2-7; 9 bases line up with TRBD2. With 2 bases clipped from V and 6 bases from J, the junction kept 3 bases outside the gene matches. The CDR3 runs 13 residues. Looked up from germline, CDR1 is SGDLS and CDR2 is YYNGEE. CDR3 sequence (DNA): TGTGCCAGCAGCGTTAGCGGGAGTGCCGAGCAGTACTTC. Translated: CASSVSGSAEQYF.

This chain joins TRBV7-8 and TRBJ1-2, with D possibly being TRBD1 (6 bases). Germline-derived CDR1 and CDR2 are SGHVS and FQNEAQ. The CDR3 is 13 residues long. The ends were cut back, 8 bases at V and 4 bases at J, with 14 bases in the middle. The CDR3 bases are TGTGCCAGCGGAGAACAGGGAACCTATGGCTACACCTTC. Translation gives CASGEQGTYGYTF.

The chain carries TRBV27 and TRBJ2-5; D remains ambiguous. Trimming shortened V by 7 bases and J by 4 bases, and 13 bases separated the two germline ends. In germline, CDR1 is MNHEY, CDR2 SMNVEV (reference sequence). The CDR3 loop spans 13 amino acids. CDR3 residues: CASTRLGGETQYF. Written as DNA, the CDR3 is TGTGCCAGCACCCGCCTCGGCGGAGAGACCCAGTACTTC.

This chain links TRBV19 with TRBJ2-1; 12 bases agree with TRBD1. V trimming: 6 bases; J trimming: 0 bases; junction bases outside the gene matches: 9. The CDR3 runs to 18 residues. Germline V lookup: CDR1 LNHDA, CDR2 SQIVND (reference sequence). The CDR3: CASRSRDRGLGSYNEQFF. The CDR3 nucleotides read TGTGCCAGTAGATCCCGGGACAGGGGGCTGGGCTCCTACAATGAGCAGTTCTTC.

V and J are TRBV27 and TRBJ2-1, with TRBD1 as a possible D gene (6 bases). This CDR3 is 16 amino acids long. V lost 5 bases, J lost 12 bases, and 26 bases lay in between. The germline CDR1 and CDR2 sequences are MNHEY and SMNVEV (reference sequence). CDR3 bases: TGTGCCAGCAGTCCTCAGACAGGTGGATCCTACGATGGGCAGTTCTTC. This translates into CASSPQTGGSYDGQFF.

This chain uses TRBV7-9 with TRBJ1-1, with 7 bases identical to TRBD1. V shed 3 bases, J shed 5 bases, and the junction held 6 bases outside the gene matches. The CDR3 sequence is 14 residues long. CDR1 is SEHNR and CDR2 is FQNEAQ in the germline V gene (reference sequence). CDR3 bases: TGTGCCAGCAGCTTTAGCTCAGGGGGGACTGAAGCTTTCTTT. This sequence encodes CASSFSSGGTEAFF.

The chain joins TRBV5-1 to TRBJ2-3; 7 bases are shared with TRBD2. V was clipped by 2 bases and J by 4 bases; unmatched bases: 7. Germline assignment: CDR1 SGHRS and CDR2 YFSETQ. This CDR3 spans 15 amino acids. In DNA, the CDR3 is TGCGCCAGCAGCTTTGGGAGGGCCAACTCAGATACGCAGTATTTT. The encoded protein is CASSFGRANSDTQYF.

The CDR3 sequence is CASSGTLRETQYF. CDR3 DNA: TGTGCCAGCAGCGGGACTCTCCGAGAGACCCAGTACTTC. The rearrangement joins TRBV28 to TRBJ2-5, with D maybe TRBD2 (6 bases). Trimming took off 6 bases at V and 4 bases at J, with 12 bases between the two ends. In germline, CDR1 is MDHEN, CDR2 SYDVKM. CDR3 size: 13 residues.

The CDR3 sequence is CASSLGGTGGNTGELFF. CDR3 coding DNA: TGTGCCAGCAGCTTAGGAGGGACAGGGGGGAACACCGGGGAGCTGTTTTTT. J is TRBJ2-2 and V is TRBV7-9, with 11 bases matching TRBD1. CDR1 is SEHNR, CDR2 FQNEAQ, per germline (reference sequence). The CDR3 consists of 17 residues. J lost 1 base, V lost 1 base, and 2 bases had no gene match.

The chain combines TRBV11-1 with TRBJ2-1; 8 bases fit TRBD2. The CDR3 sequence is 14 residues long. Germline assignment: CDR1 SGHAT and CDR2 FQDESV (reference sequence). Losses at the gene ends were 4 bases for V and 7 bases for J; bases not matched to a gene: 6. The CDR3: CASSWAGGRNEQFF. The CDR3, as DNA: TGTGCCAGCAGCTGGGCGGGGGGCAGGAATGAGCAGTTCTTC.

J is TRBJ2-7 and V is TRBV4-3; D gene uncertain. The CDR3 is 15 residues long. Germline V gene data show CDR1 as LGHNA and CDR2 as YSLEER. V was clipped by 3 bases and J by 0 bases, with 12 bases between them. The CDR3 region is CASSQRLFDSYEQYF. CDR3 in DNA: TGCGCCAGCAGCCAGAGACTGTTCGACTCCTACGAGCAGTACTTC.

This clone was seen once. The CDR3, as DNA: TGTGCCAGCTCGGGGACCCTAGGGGGAAACATTCAGTACTTC. This sequence encodes CASSGTLGGNIQYF. The chain employs TRBV11-2 and TRBJ2-4; the D gene is possibly TRBD1 (6 bases). Germline CDR1 is SGHAT and CDR2 is FQNNGV. The CDR3 loop spans 14 amino acids. The V end lost 8 bases, the J end lost 6 bases, and 17 bases lay between the germline ends.

J is TRBJ2-3 and V is TRBV25-1, with TRBD2 matching 10 bases. Unmatched junction bases numbered 8, after V lost 1 base and J lost 4 bases. Germline assignment: CDR1 MGHDK and CDR2 SYGVNS. The CDR3 length is 17 residues. The CDR3 DNA is TGTGCCAGCAGTGAATGGGGGCTAGCGGGAGTACCAGATACGCAGTATTTT. Protein product: CASSEWGLAGVPDTQYF. Based on the CDR3 plus reference TRBV25-1 and TRBJ2-3, the full variable domain is EADIYQTPRYLVIGTGKKITLECSQTMGHDKMYWYQQDPGMELHLIHYSYGVNSTEKGDLSSESTVSRIRTEHFPLTLESARPSHTSQYLCASSEWGLAGVPDTQYFGPGTRLTVL.

Comment on this clone: The limits of the CDR3 on the DNA are not certain, so only TCRdb's listed CDR3 is given. This chain's CDR3 is CASSLFLFGQGMDGYTF. The V call is TRBV11-2, the J call TRBJ1-2; the DNA was not compared with TRBD1, the D call given in the table. The germline V gene encodes CDR1 SGHAT and CDR2 FQNNGV. The CDR3 length is 17 residues, termini included.

V usage is TRBV28 and J usage is TRBJ2-1; the match to TRBD2 covers 16 bases. Looked up from germline, CDR1 is MDHEN and CDR2 is SYDVKM. With V trimmed by 5 bases and J by 3 bases, 16 bases remained unmatched. This CDR3 comprises 21 residues. The CDR3 DNA sequence: TGTGCCAGCAGTGCCCGAACCGGGACTAGCGGGAGGGCCGGGAACTACAATGAGCAGTTCTTC. Translated: CASSARTGTSGRAGNYNEQFF.

The table lists this clone with a few counts. This rearrangement joins TRBV2 to TRBJ1-3, with unresolved D. CDR1 and CDR2 from the germline V gene are SNHLY and FYNNEI. Trimming cost V 5 bases and J 4 bases, with 12 bases left between them. The length of the CDR3 is 14 residues. CDR3 sequence: CASSTEAGGNTIYF. The CDR3 DNA reads TGTGCCAGCAGTACAGAGGCGGGGGGAAACACCATATATTTT.

The rearrangement joins TRBV4-3 to TRBJ2-3; TRBD2 matches at 14 bases. The J segment lost 5 bases and the V segment lost 0 bases, leaving 7 bases of the junction unmatched. This CDR3 is built from 18 residues. Looked up from germline, CDR1 is LGHNA and CDR2 is YSLEER. The CDR3 loop reads CASSQDSWTSGRLDTQYF. Written as DNA, the CDR3 is TGCGCCAGCAGCCAAGATTCTTGGACTAGCGGGAGGTTAGATACGCAGTATTTT.

The gene calls are TRBV7-8 and TRBJ2-1, with 7 bases lining up with TRBD2. The CDR3 sequence is 16 residues long. Per germline, CDR1 SGHVS and CDR2 FQNEAQ. The V segment lost 3 bases and the J segment 5 bases; nucleotides outside the gene matches: 10. The CDR3 sequence: CASSLPSGSLNNEQFF. CDR3 nucleotide sequence: TGTGCCAGCAGCTTGCCTAGCGGATCCCTGAACAATGAGCAGTTCTTC. Filled out from reference TRBV7-8 and TRBJ2-1, the complete variable domain reads GAGVSQSPRYKVAKRGQDVALRCDPISGHVSLFWYQQALGQGPEFLTYFQNEAQLDKSGLPSDRFFAERPEGSVSTLKIQRTQQEDSAVYLCASSLPSGSLNNEQFFGPGTRLTVL.

The rearrangement links TRBV5-1 to TRBJ1-4; D perhaps matches TRBD1 (5 bases). V lost 1 base and J lost 6, with 16 bases in between. Germline V CDR1 and CDR2: SGHRS, YFSETQ. The CDR3 runs 16 residues. Written as DNA, the CDR3 is TGCGCCAGCAGCTTGCGGCAGGCGGGGGACGATGAAAAACTGTTTTTT. This gives the protein CASSLRQAGDDEKLFF.

V and J are TRBV4-3 and TRBJ1-2; a possible D gene is TRBD1 (6 bases). The CDR3 is made up of 14 amino acids. Germline CDR1 and CDR2: LGHNA and YSLEER. Trimming removed 0 bases from V and 8 bases from J, with 13 bases in between. The CDR3 coding sequence is TGCGCCAGCAGCCAAGACCCGGGACATCGGGGCTACACCTTC. It translates to CASSQDPGHRGYTF.

There are a few counts of this clone. The chain combines TRBV29-1 with TRBJ2-5, with 9 bases fitting TRBD1. The germline V gene has CDR1 SQVTM and CDR2 ANQGSEA. The CDR3 contains 13 residues. Trimming at V came to 7 bases and at J to 5 bases, leaving 8 bases not matched to a gene. The CDR3 DNA sequence: TGCAGCGGGGGGACAGGGTCAGGGGAGACCCAGTACTTC. It yields the protein CSGGTGSGETQYF.